Below, 15 T cell receptor beta chains from the same sample are listed, as sequenced in a study of CD8+ T cells in alopecia areata. The treatment here: oral pan-JAK inhibitor, 5-10 mg twice daily. The authors extracted RNA and reverse transcribed it into cDNA as the sequencing template. The assay was immunoSEQ multiplex PCR, and TCRdb's table has in-frame clones only and misses some. The sample contains some 150,000 clones, roughly 82% of which appear only once. The material was CD8+ T cells sorted from blood, obtained at week 4, from a patient treated with tofacitinib. These receptors were obtained from a human donor with alopecia areata.

The chain employs TRBV6-6 and TRBJ2-5; D assignment may be TRBD1 or TRBD2 (6 bases each). Trimming pared 8 bases from V and 4 bases from J, leaving 17 bases between. This CDR3 has 14 residues. CDR1 MNHNY and CDR2 SVGAGI come from the germline V gene (reference sequence). CDR3 region: CASALEGGRETQYF. CDR3 nucleotide sequence: TGTGCCAGCGCCCTCGAGGGGGGTCGAGAGACCCAGTACTTC.

This clone was counted a single time. The chain carries TRBV15 and TRBJ2-1, with D unresolved. This CDR3 contains 13 residues. V shed 0 bases and J shed 4 bases, with 4 bases lying between them. Germline lookup yields CDR1 LNHNV and CDR2 YYDKDF (reference sequence). CDR3 coding DNA: TGTGCCACCAGCAGAGATCAGTACAATGAGCAGTTCTTC. Encoded protein: CATSRDQYNEQFF.

About this clone itself: This CDR3 is also generated by other DNA sequences in the sample. V is TRBV4-2 and J is TRBJ2-7; 9 bases match TRBD2. Trimming at V came to 0 bases and at J to 3 bases, leaving 6 bases not matched to a gene. Germline V gene lookup returns CDR1 LGHNA and CDR2 YNFKEQ. This CDR3 is built from 16 residues. The CDR3 sequence: CASSQEERGASYEQYF. For the CDR3, the DNA is TGTGCCAGCAGCCAAGAGGAGCGGGGGGCCAGCTACGAGCAGTACTTC.

The rearrangement joins TRBV2 to TRBJ1-5; D is unresolved. This CDR3 spans 13 amino acids. Germline loops: CDR1 SNHLY, CDR2 FYNNEI. V was shortened by 3 bases and J by 7 bases, with 10 bases between the two germline ends. The CDR3 is CASSDLGEQPQHF. The CDR3 coding sequence is TGTGCCAGCAGTGATTTGGGTGAACAGCCCCAGCATTTT. Full variable domain (remainder filled in from reference TRBV2 and TRBJ1-5): EPEVTQTPSHQVTQMGQEVILRCVPISNHLYFYWYRQILGQKVEFLVSFYNNEISEKSEIFDDQFSVERPDGSNFTLKIRSTKLEDSAMYFCASSDLGEQPQHFGDGTRLSIL.

The rearrangement joins TRBV5-1 to TRBJ2-3; 10 positions match TRBD1. Germline V gene sequence: CDR1 SGHRS, CDR2 YFSETQ. The CDR3 is 15 residues long. V was pared by 4 bases and J by 6 bases, with 8 bases of the junction left unmatched. CDR3 amino acids: CASSPGTGESDTQYF. The CDR3 coding sequence is TGCGCCAGCAGCCCAGGGACAGGGGAATCCGATACGCAGTATTTT.

This clone was observed a handful of times. The chain couples TRBV4-1 to TRBJ2-5, with TRBD2 identical over 8 bases. Germline V gene lookup returns CDR1 MGHRA and CDR2 YSYEKL. This CDR3 is built from 18 residues. The junction had 13 bases not matched to a gene; V was cut back by 0 bases and J by 4 bases. CDR3 region: CASSQDNTGGAALETQYF. In nucleotides, the CDR3 is TGCGCCAGCAGCCAAGACAACACCGGGGGGGCCGCATTAGAGACCCAGTACTTC.

V is TRBV11-2 and J is TRBJ2-7, with 7 bases aligning to TRBD1. Germline CDR1 is SGHAT and CDR2 is FQNNGV. This CDR3 has 13 residues. After removal of 11 bases from V and 3 bases from J, the junction contained 10 bases not matched to a gene. The CDR3 reads CAASGTDNYEQYF. In nucleotides, the CDR3 is TGTGCCGCCTCCGGGACAGACAACTACGAGCAGTACTTC.

The chain joins TRBV7-6 to TRBJ2-7; D uncertain. Looked up from germline, CDR1 is SGHVS and CDR2 is FNYEAQ. The CDR3 has 15 residues. Trimming took 1 base from V and 0 from J, leaving 10 bases between them. Here the CDR3 DNA reads TGTGCCAGCAGCTTAGAGAAGGCAGGCTCCTACGAGCAGTACTTC. It specifies CASSLEKAGSYEQYF.

The chain carries TRBV30 and TRBJ2-5; unclear D gene. V lost 1 base and J 5 bases, leaving 14 bases between the germline ends. This CDR3 has 14 residues. In germline, CDR1 is GTSNPN, CDR2 SVGIG (reference sequence). The CDR3 reads CAWSGLGEMETQYF. Here the CDR3 DNA reads TGTGCCTGGAGTGGGCTGGGTGAGATGGAGACCCAGTACTTC.

Concerning this clone: The sample contains more than one DNA sequence encoding this CDR3. CDR3 sequence reads: CASSLTSGYNEQFF. CDR3 nucleotides: TGTGCCAGCAGCTTGACTAGCGGGTACAATGAGCAGTTCTTC. The chain employs TRBV5-6 and TRBJ2-1; TRBD2 matches at 9 bases. The V segment lost 1 base and the J segment 4 bases; nucleotides outside the gene matches: 0. Germline assignment: CDR1 SGHDT and CDR2 YYEEEE. The length of the CDR3 is 14 residues.

This rearrangement joins TRBV5-1 to TRBJ1-2, with unresolved D. The CDR3 runs 14 residues. Per germline, CDR1 SGHRS and CDR2 YFSETQ. V lost 2 bases and J 4 bases, leaving 12 bases between the germline ends. CDR3 in amino acids: CASSFGGPGYGYTF. CDR3 bases: TGCGCCAGCAGCTTCGGAGGGCCGGGCTATGGCTACACCTTC.

This clone has only one observation. The V and J genes are TRBV27 and TRBJ2-3, with D hard to call. Trimming cost V 0 bases and J 1 base, with 8 bases left between them. In germline, CDR1 is MNHEY, CDR2 SMNVEV (reference sequence). This CDR3 spans 15 amino acids. CDR3 bases: TGTGCCAGCAGTTTATCGAGTGCCCGCACAGATACGCAGTATTTT. Translation gives CASSLSSARTDTQYF.

The chain combines TRBV5-5 with TRBJ2-7; D not certain. V lost 5 bases and J lost 6, with 12 bases in between. Germline CDR1 SGHKS, CDR2 YYEKEE (reference sequence). This CDR3 has 12 residues. Here the CDR3 DNA reads TGTGCCAGCAGATATGAAGTCAGCGAGCAGTACTTC. Translated, it gives CASRYEVSEQYF.

V usage is TRBV5-1 and J usage is TRBJ2-3, with a tentative D call TRBD1 (6 bases). V was shortened by 1 base and J by 2 bases, with 8 bases between the two germline ends. Germline CDR1 is SGHRS and CDR2 is YFSETQ. This CDR3 is 14 amino acids long. The CDR3, as DNA: TGCGCCAGCAGCTTGTACAGGGTCACAGATACGCAGTATTTT. It translates to CASSLYRVTDTQYF. Full variable domain (rest looked up from reference TRBV5-1 and TRBJ2-3): KAGVTQTPRYLIKTRGQQVTLSCSPISGHRSVSWYQQTPGQGLQFLFEYFSETQRNKGNFPGRFSGRQFSNSRSEMNVSTLELGDSALYLCASSLYRVTDTQYFGPGTRLTVL.

The V and J genes are TRBV30 and TRBJ2-7; possibly TRBD1 for D (5 bases). The germline V gene encodes CDR1 GTSNPN and CDR2 SVGIG (reference sequence). CDR3 length equals 12 residues. With 0 bases removed from V and 3 bases from J, the gap between germline ends came to 6 bases. CDR3 sequence: CAWSVQDYEQYF. The CDR3 DNA reads TGTGCCTGGAGTGTACAGGACTACGAGCAGTACTTC.